The 21 T cell receptor beta chains listed next were all sequenced from one sample in a study of metastatic and nonmetastatic thyroid tumors. Each patient came to thyroid surgery without any prior treatment (of any kind). TCRdb re-analyzed the PCR reads through MiXCR. This sample carries 49,000 or so clones, under 30% of them seen once, and the ten largest clones take roughly 3%. Sequencing was done on a sample of blood. These receptors all stem from a male donor with papillary thyroid cancer or a benign thyroid nodule (not recorded which). Some clones in this sample may be carry-over from other donors' samples.

The chain carries TRBV3-1 and TRBJ1-1; 7 bases align to TRBD1. V lost 6 bases and J lost 0; bases outside the gene matches: 4. From germline, CDR1 is LGHDT and CDR2 YNNKEL (reference sequence). CDR3 length: 14 amino acids. The CDR3 spells CASRGTDLNTEAFF. The CDR3 nucleotides read TGTGCCAGCAGAGGGACAGATTTGAACACTGAAGCTTTCTTT.

This clone was counted many times. The chain uses TRBV19 and TRBJ2-7; TRBD2 aligns across 9 bases. V shed 4 bases, J shed 6 bases, and the junction held 13 bases outside the gene matches. The germline gives CDR1 LNHDA, CDR2 SQIVND (reference sequence). This CDR3 spans 16 amino acids. The CDR3 nucleotides read TGTGCCAGTAGTACGACCCCGGGGGGACTAGCAGGCGAGCAGTACTTC. Translation: CASSTTPGGLAGEQYF.

This clone was counted between two and nine times. This chain uses TRBV28 with TRBJ1-1; perhaps TRBD1 as D (5 bases). Trimming left V 6 bases short and J 1 base short, with 15 bases between. The CDR3 runs to 15 residues. CDR1 MDHEN and CDR2 SYDVKM come from the germline V gene. CDR3 DNA: TGTGCCAGCAGCCCATGGGGGGAGCAGAACACTGAAGCTTTCTTT. This gives the protein CASSPWGEQNTEAFF.

The chain joins TRBV9 to TRBJ2-3, with D possibly TRBD2 on 5 matching bases. The CDR3 contains 15 residues. Trimming left V 2 bases short and J 2 bases short, with 12 bases between. CDR1 is SGDLS, CDR2 YYNGEE, per germline. CDR3 amino acids: CASSVRDSYTDTQYF. The CDR3 DNA is TGTGCCAGCAGCGTCCGGGATTCTTACACAGATACGCAGTATTTT.

The V gene is TRBV10-3, the J gene TRBJ2-7, with 8 bases that match TRBD1. The CDR3 covers 15 residues. Per germline, CDR1 ENHRY and CDR2 SYGVKD. V shed 2 bases, J shed 5 bases, and the junction held 8 bases outside the gene matches. For the CDR3, the DNA is TGTGCCATCAGTGAGGTTTGGCAGGGGGCCCACGAGCAGTACTTC. This codes for CAISEVWQGAHEQYF.

This clone is medium-sized in the sample. This sample includes further DNA sequences coding for the same CDR3. The chain couples TRBV2 to TRBJ2-3; 7 positions agree with TRBD2. Looked up from germline, CDR1 is SNHLY and CDR2 is FYNNEI. Unmatched junction bases numbered 8, after V lost 4 bases and J lost 4 bases. The CDR3 length is 15 residues. The CDR3 is CASSGSGDAPDTQYF. The CDR3, as DNA: TGTGCCAGCAGTGGGAGCGGGGATGCCCCAGATACGCAGTATTTT.

The rearrangement uses TRBV7-9 and TRBJ2-7, with 8 bases identical to TRBD2. V shed 6 bases, J shed 9 bases, and the junction held 1 base outside the gene matches. The length of the CDR3 is 10 residues. Germline CDR1 and CDR2: SEHNR and FQNEAQ (reference sequence). DNA of the CDR3: TGTGCCAGCAGTAGCGGGGTGCAGTACTTC. The encoded protein is CASSSGVQYF.

This clone showed up many times. The chain recombines TRBV7-3 with TRBJ1-1, with D perhaps matching TRBD1 (5 bases). This CDR3 contains 15 residues. V was cut by 5 bases and J by 4 bases, with 17 bases left in between. Germline V gene lookup returns CDR1 SGHTA and CDR2 FQGTGA. The CDR3 spells CASSPGDLRSTEAFF. CDR3 DNA: TGTGCCAGCAGCCCGGGGGACCTACGGTCCACTGAAGCTTTCTTT. The full variable domain, completed using reference TRBV7-3 and TRBJ1-1, is GAGVSQTPSNKVTEKGKYVELRCDPISGHTALYWYRQSLGQGPEFLIYFQGTGAADDSGLPNDRFFAVRPEGSVSTLKIQRTERGDSAVYLCASSPGDLRSTEAFFGQGTRLTVV.

This clone came up many times. The chain couples TRBV5-1 to TRBJ2-7; D is ambiguous. The CDR3 totals 14 residues. V gave up 0 bases and J gave up 6 bases, with 13 bases separating them. The V gene's germline CDR1 is SGHRS and CDR2 YFSETQ. The CDR3 nucleotides are TGCGCCAGCAGCTTGGCTGACTTGATTTCCGAGCAGTACTTC. Encoded protein: CASSLADLISEQYF. Complete variable domain (other parts from reference TRBV5-1 and TRBJ2-7): KAGVTQTPRYLIKTRGQQVTLSCSPISGHRSVSWYQQTPGQGLQFLFEYFSETQRNKGNFPGRFSGRQFSNSRSEMNVSTLELGDSALYLCASSLADLISEQYFGPGTRLTVT.

A few counts support this clone. The rearrangement joins TRBV6-2 or TRBV6-3 to TRBJ2-3, with a weak D call TRBD2 (5 bases). Germline V gene sequence: CDR1 MNHEY, CDR2 SVGEGT. This CDR3 is built from 13 residues. V was shortened by 4 bases and J by 14 bases, with 19 bases between the two germline ends. CDR3 DNA: TGTGCCAGCAGTTTCGCCTCAGCGGTCACAATGTATTTT. This translates into CASSFASAVTMYF.

V gene TRBV6-1 combines with J gene TRBJ2-7; D perhaps matches TRBD1 (6 bases). The CDR3 extends over 14 amino acids. Trimming took 5 bases from V and 4 from J, leaving 15 bases between them. CDR1 MNHNS and CDR2 SASEGT come from the germline V gene. CDR3 nucleotides: TGTGCCAGCAGTTCCCAGGGGCTTGCGTACGAGCAGTACTTC. Its translation is CASSSQGLAYEQYF.

This clone was counted only a few times. The chain is built from TRBV7-3 and TRBJ2-2; TRBD2 agrees at 8 bases. Germline V gene data show CDR1 as SGHTA and CDR2 as FQGTGA. The CDR3 length is 15 residues. Trimming at V came to 5 bases and at J to 5 bases, leaving 7 bases not matched to a gene. In nucleotides, the CDR3 is TGTGCCAGCAGCCGAGCGGGAGCGGGGACCGGGGAGCTGTTTTTT. This sequence encodes CASSRAGAGTGELFF.

The chain recombines TRBV2 with TRBJ2-7; 11 bases are shared with TRBD1. The CDR3 is 13 residues long. V lost 8 bases to trimming and J lost 4 bases; unmatched junction nucleotides: 4. Germline loops: CDR1 SNHLY, CDR2 FYNNEI. CDR3 region: CASLGQGEYEQYF. The CDR3 DNA reads as TGTGCCAGCCTGGGACAGGGGGAGTACGAGCAGTACTTC.

This clone was found a few times. One end of the junction does not line up with germline, which may come from a read error. V and J are TRBV6-2 or TRBV6-3 and TRBJ1-4; no clear D gene. CDR1 and CDR2 (germline): MNHEY, SVGEGT. The CDR3 length is 15 residues. This chain's CDR3 is CASRPNHITNEKLLF. The CDR3 DNA reads as TGTGCCAGCAGACCCAACCATATAACTAATGAAAAACTGCTTTTT.

CDR3 bases: TGCGCCAGCTCCGGGACTAGCGGGACCAGCTCCTACGAGCAGTACGTC. This gives the protein CASSGTSGTSSYEQYV. The chain joins TRBV10-1 to TRBJ2-7; 13 bases align to TRBD2. CDR3 length equals 16 residues. Trimming at V came to 8 bases and at J to 0 bases, leaving 7 bases not matched to a gene. CDR1 WNHNN and CDR2 SYGVQD come from the germline V gene (reference sequence).

The CDR3 bases are TGTGCCAGCCGCCTAGCGTGGACTAGCACAGATACGCAGTATTTT. Protein product: CASRLAWTSTDTQYF. The chain is built from TRBV7-2 and TRBJ2-3, with D maybe TRBD2 (6 bases). The V end lost 8 bases, the J end lost 0 bases, and 15 bases lay between the germline ends. From germline, CDR1 is SGHTA and CDR2 FQGNSA. The CDR3 runs 15 residues.

In its sample, this clone was seen many times. The CDR3 here is CASRDSPIQPQHF. The CDR3 DNA reads TGTGCCAGCAGAGACAGCCCCATTCAGCCCCAGCATTTT. The chain joins TRBV6-1 to TRBJ1-5; TRBD1 is a possible D gene (5 bases). Per the germline V gene, CDR1 is MNHNS and CDR2 is SASEGT. The CDR3 spans 13 residues. Trimming took off 6 bases at V and 6 bases at J, with 12 bases between the two ends.

This chain joins TRBV6-1 and TRBJ2-2; TRBD2 is a possible D gene (6 bases). V lost 2 bases and J 3 bases, leaving 16 bases between the germline ends. This CDR3 has 17 residues. Germline loops: CDR1 MNHNS, CDR2 SASEGT. CDR3 in DNA: TGTGCCAGCAGTGAAAAGGAGGCGGGACCGGACACCGGGGAGCTGTTTTTT. It specifies CASSEKEAGPDTGELFF.

V gene TRBV6-9 combines with J gene TRBJ2-3; D is uncertain. This CDR3 is built from 11 residues. CDR1 is MNHGY and CDR2 is SVAAGI in the germline V gene. Trimming removed 1 base at V and 10 bases at J, with 6 bases between. CDR3 sequence: CASSYFGSQYF. CDR3 coding DNA: TGTGCCAGCAGTTATTTCGGATCGCAGTATTTT.

J is TRBJ2-7 and V is TRBV20-1; D perhaps matches TRBD2 (6 bases). The length of the CDR3 is 11 residues. Germline V gene sequence: CDR1 DFQATT, CDR2 SNEGSKA (reference sequence). Trimming stripped 8 bases from V and 6 bases from J, with 14 bases between. This CDR3 reads CSSPWGVEQYF. The CDR3 DNA sequence: TGCAGTTCCCCCTGGGGGGTCGAGCAGTACTTC.

The chain links TRBV6-5 to TRBJ1-2; possibly TRBD1 for D (6 bases). Trimming removed 2 bases at V and 8 bases at J, with 24 bases between. The CDR3 contains 17 residues. CDR1 is MNHEY, CDR2 SVGAGI, per germline. CDR3: CASSYGASGQGIWGYTF. The CDR3 DNA sequence: TGTGCCAGCAGTTACGGAGCCTCTGGGCAGGGGATTTGGGGCTACACCTTC.